This is a list of T cell receptor beta chains from one sample in a study of post-analysis software for immune sequencing data. TCRdb re-called the PCR reads through MiXCR, storing one row per CDR3 protein. The sample gives 820,000 or so distinct CDR3 sequences, approximately 57% of which show up once; around 4.5% is in the top ten. Material: blood. The receptors were gathered from a girl aged 10-17 years with multiple sclerosis. CDR3s include the opening cysteine and the closing phenylalanine or tryptophan. Each record gives: CDR3 DNA, CDR3 protein, clone size, J gene, V gene, D gene. The D gene is left open where the match is weak. Rows give clone size only sometimes, using once, few, many, or a class for an expanded clone.

DNA: TGTGCCAGCGGCCCCGCGTCGGGGGCTAACTATGGCTACACCTTC; CDR3: CASGPASGANYGYTF; size: .; J: TRBJ1-2; V: TRBV7-8; D: .
DNA: TGTGCCAGCCAGACGTCGAAGGGCGGAGGCTACACCTTC; CDR3: CASQTSKGGGYTF; size: .; J: TRBJ1-2; V: TRBV25-1; D: .
DNA: TGTGCCAGCAGCCCGGCGGCGGGGGCAGATACGCAGTATTTT; CDR3: CASSPAAGADTQYF; size: few; J: TRBJ2-3; V: TRBV3-1; D: TRBD2
DNA: TGTGCCATCAGTGGAGACAGGCTCGCGCAGTACTTC; CDR3: CAISGDRLAQYF; size: .; J: TRBJ2-5; V: TRBV10-3; D: .
DNA: TGTGCCAGCAGCCTCGTGCTACAGGACGAGCAGTACTTC; CDR3: CASSLVLQDEQYF; size: few; J: TRBJ2-7; V: TRBV7-6; D: .
DNA: TGTGCCAGCACGACTAGCCCTAGCTACGAGCAGTACTTC; CDR3: CASTTSPSYEQYF; size: .; J: TRBJ2-7; V: TRBV2; D: TRBD2
DNA: TGTGCCAGCAGCCAGGAGGGGAAACACACTGAAGCTTTCTTT; CDR3: CASSQEGKHTEAFF; size: once; J: TRBJ1-1; V: TRBV7-9; D: .
DNA: TGTGCCAGCAGCTCACAGGTCTACGAGCAGTACTTC; CDR3: CASSSQVYEQYF; size: few; J: TRBJ2-7; V: TRBV7-9; D: .
DNA: TGTGCCTCCAAAGGAGCCCTTACGCAGTATTTT; CDR3: CASKGALTQYF; size: .; J: TRBJ2-3; V: TRBV10-3; D: .
DNA: TGTGCCAGCAGTTTATGGATGAATGAGCAGTTCTTC; CDR3: CASSLWMNEQFF; size: few; J: TRBJ2-1; V: TRBV12-3/TRBV12-4; D: .
DNA: TGCAGTGCTAAACCGCAAGAGACCCAGTACTTC; CDR3: CSAKPQETQYF; size: .; J: TRBJ2-5; V: TRBV20-1; D: .
DNA: TGTGCCAGCTTCCGGGGAAGACTAGCGGGAGGAGGCCTTCGATCTGGGGCCAACGTCCTGACTTTC; CDR3: CASFRGRLAGGGLRSGANVLTF; size: once; J: TRBJ2-6; V: TRBV6-1; D: TRBD2
DNA: TGCAGCACTACCCAGCCACCTTGGCAGCCAGAGACCCAGTACTTC; CDR3: CSTTQPPWQPETQYF; size: few; J: TRBJ2-5; V: TRBV29-1; D: .
DNA: TGTGCCAGCAGACTCAGCTATAATGAAAAACTGTTTTTT; CDR3: CASRLSYNEKLFF; size: few; J: TRBJ1-4; V: TRBV6-1; D: .
DNA: TGTGCCAGCACTATCGATCTATACCCGGAGACCCAGTACTTC; CDR3: CASTIDLYPETQYF; size: few; J: TRBJ2-5; V: TRBV6-1; D: .
DNA: TGTGCCAGCAGCCGTGGACTAGCGGGAGGGAGAGCTACCTACAATGAGCAGTTCTTC; CDR3: CASSRGLAGGRATYNEQFF; size: .; J: TRBJ2-1; V: TRBV12-3/TRBV12-4; D: TRBD2
DNA: TGTGCCAGCACCTCAGCCGGGACTACGGCAGATACGCAGTATTTT; CDR3: CASTSAGTTADTQYF; size: .; J: TRBJ2-3; V: TRBV6-1; D: TRBD2
DNA: TGTGCCAGCAGCCATGGCCTAGGACAGGGTGACGCCTACGAGCAGTACTTC; CDR3: CASSHGLGQGDAYEQYF; size: .; J: TRBJ2-7; V: TRBV12-3/TRBV12-4; D: TRBD1
DNA: TGCAGTGCCTATCCCGGCCGGCTTAATGAAAAACTGTTTTTT; CDR3: CSAYPGRLNEKLFF; size: .; J: TRBJ1-4; V: TRBV20-1; D: .
DNA: TGTGCCAGCAGCTTTTACGACGAGCAGTACTTC; CDR3: CASSFYDEQYF; size: few; J: TRBJ2-7; V: TRBV7-2; D: .
DNA: TGCAGGGCTAGAGATCCCGGGTTAATAGTGAATGAGCAGTACTTC; CDR3: CRARDPGLIVNEQYF; size: .; J: TRBJ2-7; V: TRBV20-1; D: .
DNA: TGTGCCAGCAGTTTATGGAGGGGGTGGGATGAGCAGTTCTTC; CDR3: CASSLWRGWDEQFF; size: .; J: TRBJ2-1; V: TRBV6-5; D: .
DNA: TGTGCCAGCAGCTTAAAGGCGGCTAGCCGACGCAAGCAGTTCTTC; CDR3: CASSLKAASRRKQFF; size: .; J: TRBJ2-1; V: TRBV7-3; D: .
DNA: TGTGCCAGCAGCGTAGAAGTTATGGCAGGGGGCCAAGAGACCCAGTACTTC; CDR3: CASSVEVMAGGQETQYF; size: .; J: TRBJ2-5; V: TRBV9; D: TRBD1
DNA: TGCAGCGTTGAAAGGACTAGCGGGAGTTCCCACGAGCAGTACTTC; CDR3: CSVERTSGSSHEQYF; size: .; J: TRBJ2-7; V: TRBV29-1; D: TRBD2
DNA: TGTGCCACCAGTGACCCCGGCGAGCGGGACCAAGAGACCCAGTACTTC; CDR3: CATSDPGERDQETQYF; size: .; J: TRBJ2-5; V: TRBV24-1; D: .
DNA: TGTGCCAGCAGCCTCGGGACTAGCGTTTCTAGCTCCTACAATGAGCAGTTCTTC; CDR3: CASSLGTSVSSSYNEQFF; size: once; J: TRBJ2-1; V: TRBV3-1; D: TRBD2
DNA: TGTGCCAGCAGCCCTCGACCGGGGACAGGGGTTACACCCCTCCACTTT; CDR3: CASSPRPGTGVTPLHF; size: .; J: TRBJ1-6; V: TRBV9; D: TRBD1